These 13 T cell receptor beta chains came from one sample sequenced in a study of cytomegalovirus exposure and HLA in healthy donors. Vbeta (60) and Jbeta (13) primers were used in the PCR. Repertoires were generated with immunoSEQ multiplex PCR, while TCRdb's copy carries only in-frame clones and drops some. The table lists approximately 140,000 clones, roughly 72% of them singletons. Source material: PBMCs. The receptor set was obtained from a man aged 40-49 years in good health and CMV-seronegative.

The chain uses TRBV7-2 and TRBJ1-6; a possible D gene is TRBD1 (5 bases). The germline CDR1 and CDR2 sequences are SGHTA and FQGNSA. V gave up 2 bases and J gave up 5 bases, with 13 bases separating them. This CDR3 contains 16 residues. CDR3 bases: TGTGCCAGCAGCTTAAGGGTCGGGGGTGATAATTCACCCCTCCACTTT. Translation: CASSLRVGGDNSPLHF.

Regarding this clone: This CDR3 is also generated by other DNA sequences in the sample. The chain uses TRBV5-4 and TRBJ2-3, with a weak D call TRBD2 (7 bases). V lost 8 bases and J lost 4, with 17 bases in between. This CDR3 has 14 amino acids. Germline loops: CDR1 SGHNT, CDR2 YYREEE (reference sequence). This CDR3 is CASTTEGGADTQYF. CDR3 nucleotide sequence: TGTGCCAGTACTACGGAGGGGGGGGCAGATACGCAGTATTTT.

The rearrangement uses TRBV6-6 and TRBJ2-1, with 10 bases matching TRBD2. The CDR3 covers 16 residues. The germline V gene has CDR1 MNHNY and CDR2 SVGAGI (reference sequence). Losses at the gene ends were 0 bases for V and 4 bases for J; bases not matched to a gene: 3. The CDR3 region is CASSYSTTSGYNEQFF. In nucleotides, the CDR3 is TGTGCCAGCAGTTACTCGACGACTAGCGGGTACAATGAGCAGTTCTTC.

J is TRBJ1-1 and V is TRBV27; 11 nucleotides match TRBD1. Germline trimming cut 6 bases from V and 0 bases from J; bases unmatched to any gene: 6. There are 16 residues in the CDR3. In germline, CDR1 is MNHEY, CDR2 SMNVEV (reference sequence). CDR3 coding DNA: TGTGCCAGCAGCCGAGGACAGGGGGCCATGAACACTGAAGCTTTCTTT. This codes for CASSRGQGAMNTEAFF.

This chain joins TRBV11-1 and TRBJ2-5; 7 positions agree with TRBD2. TRBJ2-7 matches the DNA end more closely, so the J call is doubtful. The CDR3 is 16 amino acids. CDR1 is SGHAT, CDR2 FQDESV, per germline (reference sequence). Written as DNA, the CDR3 is TGTGCCAGCAGCTTAGCGCGCGGGGGAGACCTTGGCGAGCAGTACTTC. It is translated as CASSLARGGDLGEQYF.

The genes are TRBV11-2 and TRBJ2-4; 8 positions agree with TRBD1. V gave up 5 bases and J gave up 8 bases; unmatched junction bases: 11. The germline V gene encodes CDR1 SGHAT and CDR2 FQNNGV. This CDR3 is 15 amino acids long. The CDR3 DNA reads as TGTGCCAGCAGCAACCTCGTCCAGGGGGCCTACATTCAGTACTTC. Amino acids: CASSNLVQGAYIQYF. Based on the CDR3 plus reference TRBV11-2 and TRBJ2-4, the full variable domain is EAGVAQSPRYKIIEKRQSVAFWCNPISGHATLYWYQQILGQGPKLLIQFQNNGVVDDSQLPKDRFSAERLKGVDSTLKIQPAKLEDSAVYLCASSNLVQGAYIQYFGAGTRLSVL.

In this sample, this clone turned up once. The chain couples TRBV11-2 to TRBJ1-6, with no clear D. This CDR3 is 17 amino acids long. V lost 5 bases and J 2 bases, leaving 16 bases between the germline ends. Germline-derived CDR1 and CDR2 are SGHAT and FQNNGV. The CDR3 here is CASSPSPGGTYNSPLHF. The DNA for the CDR3 is TGTGCCAGCAGCCCCAGCCCGGGAGGGACCTATAATTCACCCCTCCACTTT.

For this clone: One end of the junction is discordant with germline, which a read error may explain. J is TRBJ2-7 and V is TRBV7-9, with a weak D call TRBD2 (5 bases). The CDR3 has 12 residues. The V gene's germline CDR1 is SEHNR and CDR2 FQNEAQ (reference sequence). The CDR3 sequence is CSSSQGSDEQYF. As DNA, the CDR3 is TGTTCCAGCAGCCAAGGGAGCGACGAGCAGTACTTC.

The genes are TRBV30 and TRBJ2-3, with 8 bases aligning to TRBD2. The CDR3 totals 14 residues. Germline V CDR1 and CDR2: GTSNPN, SVGIG (reference sequence). The junction had 4 bases not matched to a gene; V was cut back by 3 bases and J by 2 bases. Written as DNA, the CDR3 is TGTGCCTGGAGATTAGCGGGAAACACAGATACGCAGTATTTT. Its translation: CAWRLAGNTDTQYF.

The table lists this clone with a count of one. The chain joins TRBV9 to TRBJ2-7; 13 bases map to TRBD2. This CDR3 is built from 16 residues. After removal of 0 bases from V and 6 bases from J, the junction contained 6 bases not matched to a gene. CDR1 is SGDLS, CDR2 YYNGEE, per germline. The CDR3 loop reads CASSVGTSGSRGEQYF. In nucleotides, the CDR3 is TGTGCCAGCAGCGTAGGGACTAGCGGGAGCCGAGGCGAGCAGTACTTC. Full variable domain (missing parts from reference TRBV9 and TRBJ2-7): DSGVTQTPKHLITATGQRVTLRCSPRSGDLSVYWYQQSLDQGLQFLIQYYNGEERAKGNILERFSAQQFPDLHSELNLSSLELGDSALYFCASSVGTSGSRGEQYFGPGTRLTVT.

The rearrangement joins TRBV29-1 to TRBJ2-7; TRBD1 is a possible D gene (6 bases). Germline V CDR1 and CDR2: SQVTM, ANQGSEA. This CDR3 has 12 residues. The V end was cut by 5 bases, the J end by 3 bases, with 11 bases between. The CDR3 nucleotides are TGCAGCGTTTATGGGGACAACTACGAGCAGTACTTC. Amino acid sequence: CSVYGDNYEQYF.

This chain connects TRBV18 to TRBJ2-6; D perhaps matches TRBD2 (5 bases). Trimming stripped 6 bases from V and 0 bases from J, with 6 bases between. The germline V gene has CDR1 KGHSH and CDR2 LQKENI. The CDR3 runs to 14 residues. CDR3 in amino acids: CASSRGSGANVLTF. As DNA, the CDR3 is TGTGCCAGCTCCCGGGGCTCTGGGGCCAACGTCCTGACTTTC.

This clone was seen only a few times. The same CDR3 also results from other DNA sequences found in this sample. V usage is TRBV7-9 and J usage is TRBJ2-7; maybe TRBD1 (6 bases). This CDR3 comprises 12 residues. The germline V and J ends were trimmed by 6 bases and 4 bases, with 10 bases remaining between them. Germline CDR1 reads SEHNR; CDR2 reads FQNEAQ (reference sequence). CDR3 loop: CASSQQGYEQYF. As DNA, the CDR3 is TGTGCCAGCAGTCAACAGGGATACGAGCAGTACTTC.